The present T cell receptor (beta chain) was sequenced within a study of blood T cells in healthy people across ages. Many counts were recorded for this clonotype. This CDR3 has 15 residues. V lost 4 bases, J lost 0 bases, and 4 bases stayed unmatched. Primed by a sample-barcoded 5' primer and a J-beta primer mix, a second PCR proceeded for roughly 7 to 12 cycles. MiXCR, run by TCRdb on the 5' RACE reads, gives a single entry per CDR3 protein. This sample carries hundreds of thousands of distinct CDR3 sequences, about half of them seen once, and the ten largest clones take around 18%. Input material: blood. The clonotype was recovered from a man older than 75 in good health. The J gene is TRBJ2-3, the V gene TRBV12-3 or TRBV12-4; 7 bases map to TRBD2. The CDR3 here is CASSYRRESTDTQYF. The CDR3 DNA follows: TGTGCCAGCAGTTACCGGCGGGAGAGCACAGATACGCAGTATTTT.